This T cell receptor (beta chain) derives from a study of blood T cell repertoires in COVID-19. Study context: There were acute and convalescent COVID-19 samples, and they came from the United States, Italy and Spain. T cells, B-cell-depleted T cells, or PBMCs provided the cDNA or gDNA that served as material.

Germline-derived CDR1 and CDR2 are GTSNPN and SVGIG (reference sequence). CDR3 length: 16 residues. With 3 bases removed from V and 0 bases from J, the gap between germline ends came to 15 bases. Original handling: Estimates of nucleated cell counts were drawn from the amplification of reference gene primers. Profiling relied on immunoSEQ multiplex PCR, and the TCRdb table lists in-frame clones only, not all of them. The V and J calls and the clone size are those of that table, but D and trimming were determined from the DNA. This sample has 200,000 or so clones, with roughly 84% found just once. The sequencing input was peripheral blood. The sequence was obtained from a man aged 35 to 55 with active or convalescent COVID-19. The rearrangement joins TRBV30 to TRBJ1-5, with a tentative D call TRBD1 (5 bases). CDR3 DNA: TGTGCCTGGAGCCGCAGGGAAACCTATAGCAATCAGCCCCAGCATTTT. The encoded protein is CAWSRRETYSNQPQHF.